These 14 T cell receptor beta chains share one sample of origin, sequenced in a study of tumor and adjacent non-tumor tissue in lung cancer. Three rounds of nested PCR, following a modified ARM-PCR protocol, produced the TCRbeta library. TCRdb re-analysed the multiplex PCR reads in MiXCR, keeping a single row per CDR3 protein. Of more than 75,000 distinct CDR3 sequences in the sample, less than 75% were seen once. No cell sorting was done before RNA was extracted from the tissue. Sequencing was done on a sample of lung tumor tissue. All receptors derive from a woman aged 65 to 85 with non-small cell lung cancer.

A word on this clonotype: Its ends do not fully match the called genes, so a read error is possible. The gene calls are TRBV11-2 and TRBJ1-2; tentatively, D is TRBD1 (6 bases). Per germline, CDR1 SGHAT and CDR2 FQNNGV. The CDR3 loop spans 13 amino acids. CDR3 in amino acids: CVSSPERGSGYTF. CDR3 DNA sequence: TGTGTCAGCAGTCCAGAGAGGGGGTCTGGCTACACCTTC.

In the case of this clonotype: A much larger clone is a single base away; this may be a read error. This rearrangement joins TRBV28 to TRBJ2-3; 9 bases align to TRBD2. The trim removed 9 bases at V and 2 bases at J, leaving 9 bases unmatched. Per germline, CDR1 MDHEN and CDR2 SYDVKM. The CDR3 loop spans 15 amino acids. The CDR3 loop is CASNRASGDTDTQYF. Written as DNA, the CDR3 is TGTGCCAGTAATAGGGCTAGCGGGGACACAGATACGCAGTATTTT.

Points on this clonotype: This may come from a read error, since a much larger clone is one base off. The chain employs TRBV20-1 and TRBJ2-1, with D possibly being TRBD1 (5 bases). The CDR3 loop spans 15 amino acids. Germline assignment: CDR1 DFQATT and CDR2 SNEGSKA (reference sequence). CDR3 sequence reads: CSAESPQGSYNELFF. The CDR3 region has the DNA TGCAGTGCTGAGTCCCCCCAGGGCTCCTACAATGAGCTGTTCTTC.

This rearrangement joins TRBV6-1 to TRBJ2-1; no firm D call. V was pared by 10 bases and J by 8 bases, with 21 bases between. The germline gives CDR1 MNHNS, CDR2 SASEGT. This CDR3 comprises 14 residues. CDR3 residues: CAISPIGTGYEQFF. CDR3 nucleotide sequence: TGTGCCATCAGCCCCATCGGAACGGGTTATGAGCAGTTCTTC.

About this clonotype: A much larger clone differs by one base, so this may be a read error. This rearrangement joins TRBV30 to TRBJ1-5; tentative D call: TRBD1 (5 bases). From germline, CDR1 is GTSNPN and CDR2 SVGIG (reference sequence). CDR3 size: 14 residues. This CDR3 is CALPGGYSNQSQHF. The DNA of the CDR3 is TGTGCCTTACCCGGGGGTTATAGCAATCAGTCCCAGCATTTT.

A note on this clonotype: Being one base from a much bigger clone, this may be a read error. The chain links TRBV5-1 to TRBJ2-3; 8 nucleotides agree with TRBD1. CDR3 length: 17 amino acids. Germline V gene sequence: CDR1 SGHRS, CDR2 YFSETQ. The CDR3 nucleotides read TGCGCCAGCAGCTTGGATGGACAGGGATATGTCGCAGATATGCAGTATTTT. Protein sequence: CASSLDGQGYVADMQYF. The full variable domain, completed using reference TRBV5-1 and TRBJ2-3, is KAGVTQTPRYLIKTRGQQVTLSCSPISGHRSVSWYQQTPGQGLQFLFEYFSETQRNKGNFPGRFSGRQFSNSRSEMNVSTLELGDSALYLCASSLDGQGYVADMQYFGPGTRLTVL.

Details on this clonotype: The conserved closing phenylalanine or tryptophan is absent in this CDR3, likely reflecting a read error. This chain links TRBV28 with TRBJ2-7; 10 positions match TRBD1. This CDR3 contains 19 residues. Germline assignment: CDR1 MDHEN and CDR2 SYDVKM. CDR3 in amino acids: CASSLPRFTGTGAPYEQYL. CDR3 nucleotides: TGTGCCAGCAGTTTACCACGATTTACGGGGACAGGGGCACCCTACGAACAGTACTTA.

A note on this clonotype: Because the CDR3 is missing its conserved closing phenylalanine or tryptophan, this is likely a read error. V gene TRBV6-1 combines with J gene TRBJ2-7, with D unclear. The CDR3 extends over 15 amino acids. V was shortened by 10 bases and J by 4 bases, with 23 bases between the two germline ends. Germline assignment: CDR1 MNHNS and CDR2 SASEGT. CDR3 coding DNA: TGTGCCATGTCCAACCAATGGGCCGACTCATACGAGCAGTACTTA. It is translated as CAMSNQWADSYEQYL.

Note on this clonotype: A much larger clone differs from this one at a single base, so this may be a read error. The CDR3, as DNA: TGTGTCAGCAGCACCGGTTTCTCTGGGGCCAACGTCCTGACTTTC. Translation: CVSSTGFSGANVLTF. The chain carries TRBV5-5 and TRBJ2-6; D not resolved. CDR3 length equals 15 residues. Germline V gives CDR1 SGHKS, CDR2 YYEKEE (reference sequence).

The rearrangement uses TRBV5-1 and TRBJ2-3; TRBD2 agrees at 16 bases. CDR3 length: 16 amino acids. Germline V lookup: CDR1 SGHRS, CDR2 YFSETQ. With V trimmed by 7 bases and J by 8 bases, 10 bases remained unmatched. CDR3 coding DNA: TGCGCCAGCCGAACGGGACTAGCGGGAGGGCCAGGTACGCAGTATTTT. It is translated as CASRTGLAGGPGTQYF.

A note on this clonotype: The junction differs from germline at one of its ends, possibly a read error. The chain uses TRBV4-1 and TRBJ2-1, with D perhaps matching TRBD2 (5 bases). The CDR3 runs 17 residues. Germline values: CDR1 MGHRA, CDR2 YSYEKL. CDR3 in amino acids: CTSSQAVRAVESNEQFF. CDR3 nucleotides: TGCACCAGCAGCCAAGCGGTGCGAGCAGTAGAGTCCAATGAGCAGTTCTTC.

About this clonotype itself: A much bigger clone sits one base away, suggesting this may be a read error. The chain is built from TRBV20-1 and TRBJ2-7; D is unclear. The CDR3 sequence is 11 residues long. CDR1 and CDR2 (germline): DFQATT, SNEGSKA (reference sequence). The CDR3 nucleotides read TGCGGTGTTCAAAACTTCTACGAGCAGTACTTC. Amino acids: CGVQNFYEQYF.

Of note for this clonotype: One end of the junction does not line up with germline, which may come from a read error. The chain uses TRBV5-1 and TRBJ2-2; D possibly matches TRBD1 or TRBD2 (5 bases each). CDR3 length equals 15 residues. Germline V gives CDR1 SGHRS, CDR2 YFSETQ. The chain's CDR3 is CASSRRDANTGKLFF. The CDR3 DNA is TGTGCCAGCAGCCGCCGGGACGCAAACACCGGGAAGCTGTTTTTT.

Details on this clonotype: The junction does not match germline at one end; this may be a read error. V and J are TRBV14 and TRBJ2-1; 7 nucleotides align to TRBD1. This CDR3 has 17 amino acids. Germline CDR1 reads SGHDN; CDR2 reads FVKESK. The DNA of the CDR3 is TGTACCAGCGGCCGGTTATTAGGGACAGATATTGACAATGAGCAGTTCTTC. It translates to CTSGRLLGTDIDNEQFF.